The entry below describes one T cell receptor (beta chain). The antigen it binds to is not known. Per-base qualities were not stored, and no clone one base away is much larger. The CDR3 runs 16 residues from the cysteine to the phenylalanine. The CDR3 DNA has 48 bases and is translated from base 1. For CDR1 and CDR2, the germline V gene lists SGHRS and YFSETQ. V is clipped by 2 bases and J by 5 bases, and the sequence between their germline boundaries is 16 bases long. CD8 naive samples consisted of CD45RO-negative cells that were positively selected for CCR7, yielding a CD45RA+CCR7+ population without TemRA cells. Healthy HIV-negative adults with no recently reported acute infections or vaccinations were included as donors. All donors were Caucasian adults living in Nashville, Tennessee, USA. After blood collection by leukapheresis, PBMCs were isolated using Ficoll-Histopaque density gradient centrifugation and then cryopreserved in the vapor phase of liquid nitrogen. Analytical flow cytometry was used to check the purity and quantity of each magnetically sorted T cell population. Genomic DNA was isolated from each sorted fraction and quantified by UV absorbance on a Nanodrop 2000c.

Using the deep immunoSEQ assay, multiplex PCR amplified TCR CDR3 regions from genomic DNA. For each cell subset, the extracted genomic DNA was distributed evenly across all wells of several immunoSEQ 96-well plates, and each plate served as one replicate. Each replicate PCR for sorted subsets received around 0.2 ug genomic DNA, equal to about 30,000 T cell genomes. Purified libraries were quantified with a Qubit 3.0 fluorometer, sized on a Bioanalyzer 2100, and re-quantified with the KAPA Library Quantification kit. Each immunoSEQ 96-well plate was sequenced on its own single-read 150-cycle Illumina NextSeq 550 flow cell. Processing in the source paper ran as follows. Because the immunoSEQ output included only junctional sequences and no quality scores, the filtering could not be the same as the filtering used for full-length reads. Sequences were annotated with PyIR, a Python wrapper for IgBLAST v1.9, using IMGT germline references to assign V/J genes and CDR3. Reads were removed for weak V/J assignments (E-value above 1e-6), missing CDR3, stop codons, out-of-frame junctions, or ambiguous translated residues. A V3J clonotype was defined by an identical inferred V gene, J gene, and CDR3 amino acid sequence. To compute the percentage overlap between repertoires, the number of shared unique clonotypes was divided by the size of the smaller repertoire. Three approaches were used to assess repertoire richness: RTK rarefaction, the Chao1 estimator, and Recon v2.1 estimates of unobserved clonotypes. OLGA was used to compute generation probabilities for all TCRbeta clonotypes that the gDNA method yielded from several donors. In its TCRdb copy, this immuneACCESS table keeps in-frame sequences only and misses some clones. Where compared with another copy, unresolved V genes explain less than half of these, and the others have no known cause. That table is the source of V, J and clone size, and D and trimming were worked out from the DNA. The sample table lists about 2.1 million clones, approximately 92% of them with a count of one. Approximately 1.7% of the sample lies in the top ten.

This sample stems from a study of shared clonotypes between healthy human individuals (dated by TCRdb to about 2020). Regarding the research as a whole: The cohort comprised a couple of women and a few men aged 18 to 49 years. For each donor, CD4 naive and CD4 memory were each run on three plates, CD8 naive on two plates, and CD8 memory on one plate. To estimate repertoire size and how much clonotype sharing occurs between individuals, the study deeply sequenced the blood TCR repertoires of five healthy adults. To increase sequencing depth and limit assay-specific biases, TCR repertoire library preparation and sequencing were carried out by different laboratories using diverse techniques. Per donor, leukapheresis produced somewhere between about 0.8 and 9 billion PBMCs.

General findings and caveats noted by the study authors: Estimated clonotype richness was generally larger for naive than for memory subsets. Even with the large sequencing depth, rarefaction of the sorted-subset datasets indicated that sequencing was incomplete. Across a handful of donors, approximately 4.6% of naive CD4, 3% to 3.5% of naive CD8, 2% to 2.5% of memory CD4, and about 0.44% of memory CD8 clonotypes were shared. Clonotypes shared by all four sorted-subset donors showed higher generation probabilities than non-shared clonotypes. Based on pairwise subsampling, the degree of clonotype sharing among donors was expected to be affected by sequencing depth. Sampling was limited to blood, and TCR repertoires in tissue likely differ from TCR repertoires in blood. Because the study included a small number of donors, the genetic and exposure-history diversity represented was limited.

This receptor was taken from a young man in good health. Some clones in this sample may be carry-over from other donors' samples. Recombination connected TRBV5-1 to TRBJ2-2; the D gene is perhaps TRBD2, on 6 matching bases. What was sequenced was naive CD8+ T cells from PBMCs. Per the publication, the cell subset or site label means: CD45RA+CCR7+. The CDR3 has the sequence CASSFTGGRGTGELFF. The nucleotide sequence is given as TGCGCCAGCAGCTTTACCGGGGGACGAGGAACCGGGGAGCTGTTTTTT. Supplemented by the reference TRBV5-1 and TRBJ2-2 proteins around the CDR3, the complete variable domain is KAGVTQTPRYLIKTRGQQVTLSCSPISGHRSVSWYQQTPGQGLQFLFEYFSETQRNKGNFPGRFSGRQFSNSRSEMNVSTLELGDSALYLCASSFTGGRGTGELFFGEGSRLTVL.